These 17 T cell receptor beta chains were sequenced from one sample in a study of T cell changes during pregnancy in multiple sclerosis. The protocol was immunoSEQ multiplex PCR, while the TCRdb copy is restricted to in-frame clones and leaves out a portion. The data show fewer than 150,000 clones, with roughly 95% seen just once and around 0.4% held by the top ten. This specimen consisted of peripheral blood, obtained after pregnancy. These receptors all stem from a female donor with multiple sclerosis, enrolled in a pregnancy study.

This clone was seen a single time. The gene calls are TRBV15 and TRBJ1-3; 8 positions agree with TRBD1. Germline V gene lookup returns CDR1 LNHNV and CDR2 YYDKDF (reference sequence). The CDR3 extends over 18 amino acids. J was trimmed by 0 bases and V by 0 bases; bases with no gene match: 7. The CDR3 sequence: CATSRDLPGTGSGNTIYF. The CDR3 DNA sequence: TGTGCCACCAGCAGAGATCTCCCCGGGACAGGCTCTGGAAACACCATATATTTT.

V usage is TRBV7-2 and J usage is TRBJ2-7, with 7 positions matching TRBD2. The V and J ends lost 4 bases and 3 bases, in that order; junction bases with no gene match: 12. The CDR3 extends over 16 amino acids. Germline lookup yields CDR1 SGHTA and CDR2 FQGNSA. The CDR3 here is CASSSPTTSRVYEQYF. The CDR3 bases are TGTGCCAGCAGCTCCCCTACGACTAGCAGAGTCTACGAGCAGTACTTC.

The V gene is TRBV5-1, the J gene TRBJ1-2; possibly TRBD1 for D (6 bases). The V gene lost 0 bases and the J gene lost 4 bases, with 10 bases spanning the gap. The germline V gene has CDR1 SGHRS and CDR2 YFSETQ. CDR3 length: 14 residues. The CDR3 bases are TGCGCCAGCAGCTTGGGGACAGCCTTCTATGGCTACACCTTC. This translates into CASSLGTAFYGYTF.

This chain connects TRBV6-6 to TRBJ2-1; TRBD2 aligns across 11 bases. Trimming removed 9 bases from V and 7 bases from J; junction bases left unmatched: 2. From germline, CDR1 is MNHNY and CDR2 SVGAGI (reference sequence). The CDR3 spans 12 residues. This CDR3 is CASGLAGNEQFF. In DNA form, the CDR3 reads TGTGCCAGTGGACTAGCGGGTAATGAGCAGTTCTTC.

The rearrangement uses TRBV15 and TRBJ2-5; 8 bases line up with TRBD2. Trimming at V came to 5 bases and at J to 2 bases, leaving 7 bases not matched to a gene. Germline CDR1 LNHNV, CDR2 YYDKDF (reference sequence). This CDR3 is 15 amino acids long. The CDR3: CATSGTSGRQETQYF. Written as DNA, the CDR3 is TGTGCCACCAGCGGCACTAGCGGTAGGCAAGAGACCCAGTACTTC.

The V gene is TRBV28, the J gene TRBJ1-6; TRBD1 matches at 10 bases. The CDR3 covers 15 residues. Trimming cost V 6 bases and J 2 bases; bases outside gene matches: 1. Germline CDR1 reads MDHEN; CDR2 reads SYDVKM. For the CDR3, the DNA is TGTGCCAGCAGGGGACAGGGGACCTATAATTCACCCCTCCACTTT. This encodes CASRGQGTYNSPLHF.

Here the CDR3 DNA reads TGTGCCAGCAGTTCCCAGGGACAGCTCAACACTGAAGCTTTCTTT. It yields the protein CASSSQGQLNTEAFF. The chain joins TRBV6-5 to TRBJ1-1; TRBD1 matches 7 bases. The CDR3 is 15 residues long. V dropped 4 bases and J dropped 2; count of bases not matched to a gene: 7. Germline CDR1 MNHEY, CDR2 SVGAGI.

The rearrangement uses TRBV6-5 and TRBJ1-5; D gene unclear. The V end was cut by 6 bases, the J end by 0 bases, with 6 bases between. Germline V gene sequence: CDR1 MNHEY, CDR2 SVGAGI. The CDR3 contains 13 residues. For the CDR3, the DNA is TGTGCCAGCAGGACAAGTAGCAATCAGCCCCAGCATTTT. Protein sequence: CASRTSSNQPQHF.

The chain recombines TRBV28 with TRBJ1-2; 8 positions agree with TRBD1. Trimming removed 7 bases from V and 8 bases from J; junction bases left unmatched: 15. The germline V gene encodes CDR1 MDHEN and CDR2 SYDVKM. The length of the CDR3 is 15 residues. CDR3 in amino acids: CASTSGTGFLLGYTF. The CDR3 nucleotides are TGTGCCAGCACCTCAGGGACAGGATTTCTATTAGGCTACACCTTC.

J is TRBJ2-1 and V is TRBV6-1; 12 bases are shared with TRBD2. The V and J ends lost 5 bases and 4 bases, in that order; junction bases with no gene match: 3. The V gene's germline CDR1 is MNHNS and CDR2 SASEGT. The CDR3 loop spans 15 amino acids. For the CDR3, the DNA is TGTGCCAGCAGTCTAGCGGGAGGGCATTACAATGAGCAGTTCTTC. Protein product: CASSLAGGHYNEQFF.

The DNA of the CDR3 is TGTGCCAGCACCTCGGTCGGGGGGCCCAACACTGAAGCTTTCTTT. This translates into CASTSVGGPNTEAFF. The chain is built from TRBV28 and TRBJ1-1; possibly TRBD1 for D (6 bases). CDR1 and CDR2 from the germline V gene are MDHEN and SYDVKM. The germline V and J ends were trimmed by 7 bases and 2 bases, with 17 bases remaining between them. The CDR3 consists of 15 residues.

V is TRBV2 and J is TRBJ2-6; no clear D gene. The ends were cut back, 10 bases at V and 0 bases at J, with 7 bases in the middle. The CDR3 contains 13 residues. CDR1 is SNHLY, CDR2 FYNNEI, per germline. The CDR3 bases are TGTGCCAATAGAGTCTCTGGGGCCAACGTCCTGACTTTC. Translation gives CANRVSGANVLTF.

The J gene is TRBJ1-1, the V gene TRBV6-1; D possibly corresponds to TRBD1 (5 bases). This CDR3 has 16 residues. The ends were cut back, 3 bases at V and 2 bases at J, with 16 bases in the middle. Germline V gene lookup returns CDR1 MNHNS and CDR2 SASEGT. The CDR3 DNA follows: TGTGCCAGCAGTGAGACAGCTACCAGACGCAACACTGAAGCTTTCTTT. This encodes CASSETATRRNTEAFF.

This clone was seen just once. The chain is built from TRBV6-5 and TRBJ2-5; possibly TRBD1 for D (5 bases). The germline gives CDR1 MNHEY, CDR2 SVGAGI. The CDR3 loop spans 14 amino acids. V lost 0 bases and J 1 base, leaving 6 bases between the germline ends. The CDR3 spells CASSYSGAQETQYF. For the CDR3, the DNA is TGTGCCAGCAGTTACTCAGGGGCCCAAGAGACCCAGTACTTC.

The chain couples TRBV29-1 to TRBJ1-4; TRBD1 is a possible D gene (5 bases). V was trimmed by 7 bases and J by 8 bases, leaving 14 bases between them. CDR3 length: 12 residues. CDR1 is SQVTM and CDR2 is ANQGSEA in the germline V gene. In DNA form, the CDR3 reads TGCAGCGCCGAGCAGGGAGGAGAAAAACTGTTTTTT. Translated: CSAEQGGEKLFF. The full variable domain, in which reference TRBV29-1 and TRBJ1-4 provide the parts outside the CDR3, is SAVISQKPSRDICQRGTSLTIQCQVDSQVTMMFWYRQQPGQSLTLIATANQGSEATYESGFVIDKFPISRPNLTFSTLTVSNMSPEDSSIYLCSAEQGGEKLFFGSGTQLSVL.

This rearrangement joins TRBV28 to TRBJ1-1, with TRBD1 identical over 8 bases. CDR1 is MDHEN and CDR2 is SYDVKM in the germline V gene. This CDR3 contains 13 residues. With V trimmed by 5 bases and J by 8 bases, 7 bases remained unmatched. The CDR3 DNA follows: TGTGCCAGCAGTCCCCCCGGACAGGGCGAAGCTTTCTTT. This gives the protein CASSPPGQGEAFF. The full variable domain, with the rest looked up from reference TRBV28 and TRBJ1-1, is DVKVTQSSRYLVKRTGEKVFLECVQDMDHENMFWYRQDPGLGLRLIYFSYDVKMKEKGDIPEGYSVSREKKERFSLILESASTNQTSMYLCASSPPGQGEAFFGQGTRLTVV.

The chain is built from TRBV18 and TRBJ1-2; TRBD1 agrees at 9 bases. V lost 0 bases to trimming and J lost 7 bases; unmatched junction nucleotides: 9. CDR1 is KGHSH and CDR2 is LQKENI in the germline V gene. The CDR3 runs to 16 residues. As DNA, the CDR3 is TGTGCCAGCTCACCACCGATGGCGACAGGGGGTAGTGGCTACACCTTC. It specifies CASSPPMATGGSGYTF. Complete variable domain (other parts from reference TRBV18 and TRBJ1-2): NAGVMQNPRHLVRRRGQEARLRCSPMKGHSHVYWYRQLPEEGLKFMVYLQKENIIDESGMPKERFSAEFPKEGPSILRIQQVVRGDSAAYFCASSPPMATGGSGYTFGSGTRLTVV.